The next 27 T cell receptor beta chains were all read from a single sample in a study of vaccination effects on CD4 cells after COVID-19 (dated by TCRdb to 2022 to 2024). In the ViraFEST assay, PBMC were stimulated with viral peptide pools, and TCR sequencing was then used to find antigen-specific CD4+ T cell clonotypes based on their expansion. After approximately 11 days of culture, CD4+ T cells were isolated with the EasySep CD4+ T cell isolation kit. Two doses of either the BNT162b2 or the mRNA-1273 mRNA SARS-CoV-2 vaccine were administered to participants. These receptors have no identified antigens. The library was generated by the immunoSEQ multiplex PCR assay. This immuneACCESS table, as held by TCRdb, lists in-frame sequences with V and J called but not all clones. Of the missing ones, under half trace to an unresolved V gene in checked studies; the others have no known cause. The sample table holds tens of thousands of clones, of which 73% were seen once. The ten largest make up 1% to 1.5% of the sample.

Sample: CD4+ T cells from PBMCs cultured with HCoV-229E spike peptides, taken after COVID-19 vaccination. The cell subset or site label on this specimen signifies: HCoV-229E spike overlapping peptide pool stimulation. These receptors originate from a human donor who received a COVID-19 vaccine.

J is TRBJ2-2 and V is TRBV12-3 or TRBV12-4, with D uncertain. The CDR3 has 12 residues. V was trimmed by 10 bases and J by 1 base, leaving 7 bases between them. CDR3 loop: CANKKNTGELFF. DNA of the CDR3: TGTGCCAACAAGAAGAACACCGGGGAGCTGTTTTTT.

The V gene is TRBV16, the J gene TRBJ2-1; 10 bases align to TRBD2. In germline, CDR1 is KGHSY, CDR2 FQNENV. J was trimmed by 6 bases and V by 0 bases; bases with no gene match: 2. The CDR3 sequence is 15 residues long. The CDR3: CASSQSRTSGNEQFF. CDR3 in DNA: TGTGCCAGCAGCCAATCCCGGACTAGCGGCAATGAGCAGTTCTTC.

The V and J genes are TRBV5-1 and TRBJ2-3, with 9 bases lining up with TRBD1. Germline V gives CDR1 SGHRS, CDR2 YFSETQ. The length of the CDR3 is 15 residues. V shed 2 bases and J 1 base; nucleotides not matched to a gene: 2. The CDR3 region is CASSLGQGRTDTQYF. The CDR3 region has the DNA TGCGCCAGCAGCTTAGGACAGGGGCGCACAGATACGCAGTATTTT. The full variable domain, completed using reference TRBV5-1 and TRBJ2-3, is KAGVTQTPRYLIKTRGQQVTLSCSPISGHRSVSWYQQTPGQGLQFLFEYFSETQRNKGNFPGRFSGRQFSNSRSEMNVSTLELGDSALYLCASSLGQGRTDTQYFGPGTRLTVL.

The chain has TRBV29-1 and TRBJ1-1; D gene unclear. This CDR3 has 12 residues. CDR1 SQVTM and CDR2 ANQGSEA come from the germline V gene. V was trimmed by 7 bases and J by 10 bases, leaving 19 bases between them. This CDR3 reads CSAQDPRDGAFF. DNA for the CDR3: TGCAGCGCTCAGGACCCACGCGACGGAGCTTTCTTT.

The rearrangement links TRBV3-1 (or the pseudogene TRBV3-2) to TRBJ1-1; D may be TRBD1 (6 bases). The CDR3 is 15 residues long. The V end was cut by 4 bases, the J end by 5 bases, with 17 bases between. Germline V gene sequence: CDR1 LGHDT, CDR2 YNNKEL (reference sequence). CDR3 amino acids: CASSPSGGGGTEAFF. CDR3 in DNA: TGTGCCAGCAGCCCCAGCGGGGGCGGGGGGACTGAAGCTTTCTTT.

The chain joins TRBV18 to TRBJ1-5; 8 nucleotides match TRBD1. The germline V gene has CDR1 KGHSH and CDR2 LQKENI. J was trimmed by 7 bases and V by 5 bases; bases with no gene match: 1. The CDR3 totals 12 residues. Written as DNA, the CDR3 is TGTGCCAGCTCAAGACAGGGGCAGCCCCAGCATTTT. Its translation is CASSRQGQPQHF.

The chain recombines TRBV7-2 with TRBJ2-5; 8 bases line up with TRBD2. Per the germline V gene, CDR1 is SGHTA and CDR2 is FQGNSA. Losses at the gene ends were 5 bases for V and 5 bases for J; bases not matched to a gene: 4. The CDR3 is 13 residues long. As DNA, the CDR3 is TGTGCCAGCAGCCCGAGCGGGGGCGAGACCCAGTACTTC. Translated, it gives CASSPSGGETQYF.

V and J are TRBV23-1 and TRBJ2-7; D not resolved. TRBV23-1 is an ORF for which the function is uncertain. This CDR3 region has 9 residues. The CDR3 spells CASSQGDLV. CDR3 nucleotides: TGCGCCAGCAGTCAAGGTGATCTCGTC.

V gene TRBV7-9 combines with J gene TRBJ2-1, with a weak D call TRBD2 (6 bases). The CDR3 is 13 residues long. CDR1 and CDR2 from the germline V gene are SEHNR and FQNEAQ (reference sequence). V dropped 2 bases and J dropped 5 bases, with 7 bases sitting between them. The CDR3 sequence: CASSLQRDNEQFF. The CDR3 coding sequence is TGTGCCAGCAGCTTACAGCGGGACAATGAGCAGTTCTTC.

This clone was recorded a few times. The rearrangement uses TRBV7-2 and TRBJ2-3; TRBD1 aligns across 8 bases. The CDR3 spans 16 residues. Germline V lookup: CDR1 SGHTA, CDR2 FQGNSA. V was pared by 1 base and J by 4 bases, with 7 bases of the junction left unmatched. CDR3 region: CASSLEAGGIADTQYF. CDR3 sequence (DNA): TGTGCCAGCAGCTTAGAGGCAGGGGGCATTGCAGATACGCAGTATTTT.

The chain combines TRBV5-1 with TRBJ2-1, with D perhaps given as TRBD1 or TRBD2 (5 bases each). V lost 4 bases and J 10 bases, leaving 15 bases between the germline ends. The V gene's germline CDR1 is SGHRS and CDR2 YFSETQ. CDR3 length: 13 amino acids. CDR3 in amino acids: CASSLTGTSEQFF. DNA for the CDR3: TGCGCCAGCAGCCTTACCGGGACCAGCGAGCAGTTCTTC.

This clone has only a few counts. The V and J genes are TRBV29-1 and TRBJ1-2; 8 bases map to TRBD1. The length of the CDR3 is 12 residues. J lost 8 bases, V lost 6 bases, and 8 bases had no gene match. Germline CDR1 and CDR2: SQVTM and ANQGSEA. CDR3 region: CSVDRGAGGYTF. Here the CDR3 DNA reads TGCAGCGTCGACAGGGGCGCGGGAGGCTACACCTTC.

The rearrangement uses TRBV9 and TRBJ2-3; D is unclear. Germline CDR1 is SGDLS and CDR2 is YYNGEE. The CDR3 sequence is 14 residues long. V lost 0 bases, J lost 2 bases, and 7 bases lay in between. The CDR3, as DNA: TGTGCCAGCAGCGTAGGTCAGAACACAGATACGCAGTATTTT. It yields the protein CASSVGQNTDTQYF.

The sample holds a few counts of this clone. This chain joins TRBV30 and TRBJ1-3, with unresolved D. The germline CDR1 and CDR2 sequences are GTSNPN and SVGIG (reference sequence). Trimming removed 1 base at V and 2 bases at J, with 9 bases between. The CDR3 has 14 amino acids. CDR3 loop: CAWSEGNPGNTIYF. Here the CDR3 DNA reads TGTGCCTGGAGTGAGGGTAACCCTGGAAACACCATATATTTT.

The CDR3 loop is CASGDRYEQYV. CDR3 nucleotide sequence: TGTGCCAGCGGGGACAGGTACGAGCAGTACGTC. V and J are TRBV2 and TRBJ2-7, with TRBD1 identical over 8 bases. The CDR3 is 11 residues long. The junction had 1 base not matched to a gene; V was cut back by 8 bases and J by 4 bases. From germline, CDR1 is SNHLY and CDR2 FYNNEI.

The CDR3 region has the DNA TGCGCCAGCAGTGTGACCGACTTCTTTAGCACAGATACGCAGTATTTT. Translation: CASSVTDFFSTDTQYF. This rearrangement joins TRBV10-1 to TRBJ2-3; no reliable D call. Germline-derived CDR1 and CDR2 are WNHNN and SYGVQD (reference sequence). The V gene lost 4 bases and the J gene lost 0 bases, with 14 bases spanning the gap. The CDR3 consists of 16 residues.

This clone showed up just a few times. The rearrangement joins TRBV3-1 (or the pseudogene TRBV3-2) to TRBJ2-5, with D maybe TRBD1 (6 bases). Germline CDR1 and CDR2: LGHDT and YNNKEL (reference sequence). This CDR3 comprises 15 residues. Trimming took off 1 base at V and 1 base at J, with 10 bases between the two ends. The CDR3, as DNA: TGTGCCAGCAGCCAAGTAAGCAGGGGCCAAGAGACCCAGTACTTC. It is translated as CASSQVSRGQETQYF.

The rearrangement joins TRBV6-5 to TRBJ2-7, with 7 positions matching TRBD1. The CDR3 spans 14 residues. Germline CDR1 reads MNHEY; CDR2 reads SVGAGI. With V trimmed by 3 bases and J by 3 bases, 5 bases remained unmatched. The CDR3 loop is CASSYKAGGYEQYV. The CDR3 bases are TGTGCCAGCAGTTATAAGGCAGGGGGCTACGAGCAGTACGTC.

This clone occurred once. The rearrangement links TRBV11-2 to TRBJ2-7; 7 bases are a match to TRBD2. There are 14 residues in the CDR3. Germline trimming cut 2 bases from V and 2 bases from J; bases unmatched to any gene: 3. Germline V gives CDR1 SGHAT, CDR2 FQNNGV. CDR3 DNA sequence: TGTGCCAGCAGCTTAAGTGCGGGGGCCTACGAGCAGTACGTC. Translating gives CASSLSAGAYEQYV.

The chain uses TRBV15 and TRBJ2-1; D is perhaps TRBD2 (5 bases). V lost 1 base and J 8 bases, leaving 21 bases between the germline ends. The CDR3 consists of 17 residues. CDR1 LNHNV and CDR2 YYDKDF come from the germline V gene (reference sequence). CDR3 amino acids: CATSRVRSGTFFDEQFF. The CDR3 DNA reads TGTGCCACCAGCAGAGTGAGGAGCGGAACTTTCTTTGATGAGCAGTTCTTC.

The chain employs TRBV15 and TRBJ1-1; D is undetermined. Deletions cut 3 bases from V and 1 base from J, with 6 bases between. Germline CDR1 and CDR2: LNHNV and YYDKDF (reference sequence). This CDR3 region has 13 residues. The DNA for the CDR3 is TGTGCCACCAGCAGGACCCCGAACACTGAAGCTTTCTTT. Translation gives CATSRTPNTEAFF.

The chain is built from TRBV6-5 and TRBJ2-1, with TRBD2 identical over 12 bases. From germline, CDR1 is MNHEY and CDR2 SVGAGI. This CDR3 is built from 14 residues. Germline trimming cut 8 bases from V and 4 bases from J; bases unmatched to any gene: 3. The CDR3 sequence is CASVLAGGYNEQFF. The CDR3 DNA follows: TGTGCCAGCGTCCTAGCGGGGGGGTACAATGAGCAGTTCTTC.

The gene calls are TRBV20-1 and TRBJ1-6, with a tentative D call TRBD1 (6 bases). The CDR3 is made up of 14 amino acids. CDR1 and CDR2 from the germline V gene are DFQATT and SNEGSKA (reference sequence). Trimming stripped 3 bases from V and 5 bases from J, with 11 bases between. The CDR3 coding sequence is TGCAGTGCTAGTAGACAGGACCATAATTCACCCCTCCACTTT. It specifies CSASRQDHNSPLHF.

This sequence joins TRBV18 and TRBJ2-6; D not resolved. Germline V gene lookup returns CDR1 KGHSH and CDR2 LQKENI. The CDR3 totals 15 residues. Deletions cut 3 bases from V and 0 bases from J, with 6 bases between. The CDR3 nucleotides are TGTGCCAGCTCACCGGAAAACTCTGGGGCCAACGTCCTGACTTTC. Protein: CASSPENSGANVLTF.

The gene calls are TRBV11-2 and TRBJ1-1; D perhaps matches TRBD1 (5 bases). The CDR3 is 14 residues long. Germline V CDR1 and CDR2: SGHAT, FQNNGV. The V end was cut by 4 bases, the J end by 4 bases, with 13 bases between. The CDR3 spells CASSSSGGFTEAFF. The CDR3 DNA reads TGTGCCAGCAGCTCTAGCGGGGGGTTCACTGAAGCTTTCTTT.

The rearrangement joins TRBV4-3 to TRBJ2-3; D is unresolved. V gave up 1 base and J gave up 2 bases, with 13 bases separating them. CDR3 size: 16 residues. Germline values: CDR1 LGHNA, CDR2 YSLEER. Here the CDR3 reads CASSQAGPPSTDTQYF. Written as DNA, the CDR3 is TGCGCCAGCAGCCAAGCCGGGCCCCCTTCCACAGATACGCAGTATTTT.

CDR3 DNA sequence: TGTGCCTGGAGTGTAACGTCCTTGGGCCAGTACTTC. Protein sequence: CAWSVTSLGQYF. This sequence joins TRBV30 and TRBJ2-5; the D is unclear. The CDR3 contains 12 residues. CDR1 and CDR2 from the germline V gene are GTSNPN and SVGIG (reference sequence). Trimming left V 0 bases short and J 10 bases short, with 12 bases between.